These T cell receptor beta chains were read from a single sample in a study of blood T cell dynamics during melanoma immunotherapy. Profiling relied on immunoSEQ multiplex PCR, and the TCRdb table lists in-frame clones only, not all of them. The table lists tens of thousands of clones, roughly nine tenths of them singletons, with 0.95% to 1.5% in the top ten. The material was blood, obtained from a patient treated with checkpoint blockade. Receptor source: a human donor with melanoma. Both conserved end residues are part of each CDR3. Fields, in order: V gene, J gene, clone size, D gene, CDR3 protein, CDR3 DNA. D genes are given only for firm matches. A clone size is listed for some rows: how often the clone was seen (once, few, many), or a class if it is expanded.

V gene: TRBV2
J gene: TRBJ1-5
clone size: few
D gene: NA
CDR3 protein: CASSEDGRNQPQHF
CDR3 DNA: TGTGCCAGCAGTGAAGATGGCCGCAATCAGCCCCAGCATTTT

V gene: TRBV28
J gene: TRBJ2-1
clone size: NA
D gene: TRBD2
CDR3 protein: CASSSWTSGRADNEQFF
CDR3 DNA: TGTGCCAGCAGTTCCTGGACTAGCGGGAGGGCCGACAATGAGCAGTTCTTC

V gene: TRBV6-1
J gene: TRBJ1-2
clone size: NA
D gene: NA
CDR3 protein: CASSTTVYGYTF
CDR3 DNA: TGTGCCAGCAGCACAACAGTCTATGGCTACACCTTC

V gene: TRBV4-1
J gene: TRBJ2-1
clone size: NA
D gene: NA
CDR3 protein: CASSQGAYPSNEQFF
CDR3 DNA: TGCGCCAGCAGCCAGGGCGCTTACCCTAGCAATGAGCAGTTCTTC

V gene: TRBV4-1
J gene: TRBJ1-1
clone size: NA
D gene: NA
CDR3 protein: CASSQRRMVGRTAAEAFF
CDR3 DNA: TGCGCCAGCAGCCAAAGGAGAATGGTCGGGAGGACCGCGGCCGAAGCTTTCTTT

V gene: TRBV21-1
J gene: TRBJ2-4
clone size: NA
D gene: NA
CDR3 protein: CASKDGCRRLAKNIQYF
CDR3 DNA: TGTGCCAGCAAAGATGGGTGCAGACGGCTAGCCAAAAACATTCAGTACTTC

V gene: TRBV2
J gene: TRBJ1-2
clone size: NA
D gene: NA
CDR3 protein: CASSEPGLYGYTF
CDR3 DNA: TGTGCCAGCAGTGAACCGGGCCTCTATGGCTACACCTTC

V gene: TRBV9
J gene: TRBJ2-5
clone size: NA
D gene: NA
CDR3 protein: CASSVDHREQETQYF
CDR3 DNA: TGTGCCAGCAGCGTAGACCACAGGGAACAAGAGACCCAGTACTTC

V gene: TRBV7-8
J gene: TRBJ2-2
clone size: NA
D gene: NA
CDR3 protein: CASSLLGNTGELFF
CDR3 DNA: TGTGCCAGCAGCTTACTGGGAAACACCGGGGAGCTGTTTTTT

V gene: TRBV29-1
J gene: TRBJ1-2
clone size: NA
D gene: TRBD1
CDR3 protein: CSVERDRVRGYTF
CDR3 DNA: TGCAGCGTTGAAAGGGACAGGGTACGTGGCTACACCTTC

V gene: TRBV29-1
J gene: TRBJ2-7
clone size: NA
D gene: TRBD2
CDR3 protein: CSVAGTSGAYEQYF
CDR3 DNA: TGCAGCGTCGCCGGGACTAGCGGTGCCTACGAGCAGTACTTC

V gene: TRBV5-6
J gene: TRBJ2-1
clone size: NA
D gene: TRBD2
CDR3 protein: CASSLPGLAASSYNEQFF
CDR3 DNA: TGTGCCAGCAGCCTTCCGGGACTAGCGGCGAGCTCCTACAATGAGCAGTTCTTC

V gene: TRBV6-5
J gene: TRBJ1-2
clone size: NA
D gene: NA
CDR3 protein: CASTNRRVQGYTF
CDR3 DNA: TGTGCCAGCACCAACAGACGGGTACAAGGCTACACCTTC

V gene: TRBV15
J gene: TRBJ1-1
clone size: NA
D gene: NA
CDR3 protein: CATSERGSLTEAFF
CDR3 DNA: TGTGCCACCAGCGAAAGGGGCTCCCTCACTGAAGCTTTCTTT

V gene: TRBV5-1
J gene: TRBJ2-7
clone size: NA
D gene: NA
CDR3 protein: CASSSTGTQISEQYF
CDR3 DNA: TGCGCCAGCAGCTCTACCGGGACTCAGATCTCCGAGCAGTACTTC

V gene: TRBV9
J gene: TRBJ2-2
clone size: few
D gene: NA
CDR3 protein: CASSVDGGGTGELFF
CDR3 DNA: TGTGCCAGCAGCGTAGATGGAGGGGGCACCGGGGAGCTGTTTTTT

V gene: TRBV27
J gene: TRBJ1-1
clone size: once
D gene: TRBD1
CDR3 protein: CASIGSHGRQGGKVAFF
CDR3 DNA: TGTGCCAGCATCGGATCCCACGGGAGACAGGGTGGGAAAGTGGCTTTCTTT

V gene: TRBV7-9
J gene: TRBJ1-2
clone size: NA
D gene: NA
CDR3 protein: CATDARRGSGYTF
CDR3 DNA: TGTGCCACTGACGCGAGGAGGGGGTCTGGCTACACCTTC

V gene: TRBV6-4
J gene: TRBJ1-5
clone size: NA
D gene: TRBD1
CDR3 protein: CASSDSQDRERVSGNQPQHF
CDR3 DNA: TGTGCCAGCAGTGACTCCCAGGACAGGGAAAGGGTTTCTGGCAATCAGCCCCAGCATTTT